This record looks at one T cell receptor beta chain sequence and its context. The data were taken from a study of cytomegalovirus exposure and HLA in healthy donors. The PCR used 60 Vbeta and 13 Jbeta primers. In the study's own analysis: Later reanalysis found roughly 80 million unique TCR beta chains, 9 million to 12 million of them shared. The table came from immunoSEQ multiplex PCR; TCRdb's copy has only in-frame clones and leaves some out. V, J and clone size derive from that table, while D and trimming were established from the DNA sequence. The sample yields about 200,000 clones, about 82% seen once. There are 12 residues in the CDR3. V lost 4 bases, J lost 14 bases, and 16 bases lay in between. The germline CDR1 and CDR2 sequences are MNHNY and SVGAGI (reference sequence).

This TCR came from a man aged 25-45 years in good health and CMV-seronegative. Material for sequencing was PBMCs. The V and J genes are TRBV6-6 and TRBJ2-3; tentative D call: TRBD1 (5 bases). The CDR3 here is CASSSSGPQSYF. CDR3 bases: TGTGCCAGCAGTTCGTCAGGGCCTCAATCGTATTTT.